A selection of T cell receptor beta chains follows, all from one sample in a study of blood T cells in healthy people across ages. TCRdb passed the 5' RACE reads through MiXCR, listing each CDR3 protein once. There are about 560,000 distinct CDR3 sequences in the sample; approximately 26% occur only once, and roughly 3.5% lies in the top ten. The same sample was also used in a study of T cells of mothers and their children.

The specimen was blood. Receptor source: a boy younger than 10 in good health. Each CDR3 is given with its conserved first and last residue. The D gene is left open where the match is weak. The listing skips clone size in some rows; elsewhere it reads once, few, many or a size class.

v_call,j_call,clone_size,d_call,cdr3_aa,cdr3_nt
TRBV7-2,TRBJ2-1,NA,NA,CASSEKIGEQFF,TGTGCCAGCAGCGAAAAAATAGGTGAGCAGTTCTTC
TRBV29-1,TRBJ1-6,NA,NA,CSVNLGLGSPLHF,TGCAGCGTGAACTTAGGATTGGGTTCACCCCTCCACTTT
TRBV12-3/TRBV12-4,TRBJ2-5,NA,NA,CASSQTTLGQYF,TGTGCCAGCAGCCAGACTACTCTGGGGCAGTACTTC
TRBV27,TRBJ2-5,NA,TRBD1,CASSFTGQGSVTQYF,TGTGCCAGCAGTTTCACCGGACAGGGTTCGGTGACCCAGTACTTC
TRBV5-5,TRBJ2-5,NA,NA,CASSLSTWETQYF,TGTGCCAGCAGCTTGTCCACTTGGGAGACCCAGTACTTC
TRBV6-1,TRBJ1-4,NA,TRBD1,CASGNSQGGATNEKLFF,TGTGCCAGCGGAAATTCACAGGGGGGAGCAACTAATGAAAAACTGTTTTTT
TRBV4-3,TRBJ2-3,NA,NA,CASSQGDINTRYF,TGCGCCAGCAGCCAAGGCGATATTAATACGCGGTATTTT
TRBV10-3,TRBJ2-3,NA,NA,CAISEAGSEYF,TGTGCCATCAGTGAGGCGGGGTCCGAGTATTTT
TRBV7-2,TRBJ2-5,NA,TRBD2,CASALGRELGVF,TGTGCCAGCGCGCTCGGGAGGGAGTTGGGAGTCTTC
TRBV20-1,TRBJ1-1,few,NA,CSAKRTPNTEAFF,TGCAGTGCTAAAAGGACACCGAACACTGAAGCTTTCTTT
TRBV27,TRBJ2-3,NA,NA,CASSQRPSSTDTQYF,TGTGCCAGCAGTCAACGCCCGTCGAGCACAGATACGCAGTATTTT
TRBV6-1,TRBJ2-7,NA,NA,CASSEAGTETYEQYF,TGTGCCAGCAGTGAAGCGGGGACGGAGACCTACGAGCAGTACTTC
TRBV4-2,TRBJ2-3,few,TRBD1,CASSVGQGLDTQYF,TGTGCCAGCAGCGTCGGACAGGGTTTGGATACGCAGTATTTT
TRBV14,TRBJ1-6,NA,NA,CASSLMVPSPLHF,TGTGCCAGCAGTCTAATGGTCCCTTCACCCCTCCACTTT
TRBV12-3/TRBV12-4,TRBJ2-1,NA,TRBD2,CASTQLAGLPQFF,TGTGCCAGCACCCAACTAGCGGGCCTCCCGCAGTTCTTC
TRBV29-1,TRBJ2-5,few,TRBD1,CSAGTGREETQYF,TGCAGCGCCGGGACAGGTCGGGAAGAGACCCAGTACTTC
TRBV7-9,TRBJ1-2,few,NA,CASTIFNRANYGYTF,TGTGCCAGCACTATATTCAACAGAGCTAACTATGGCTACACCTTC
TRBV6-1,TRBJ1-4,NA,NA,CASSEGAYEKLFF,TGTGCCAGCAGTGAGGGGGCATACGAAAAACTGTTTTTT
TRBV7-6,TRBJ1-1,NA,NA,CASSFPQEGPNTEAFF,TGTGCCAGCAGTTTCCCACAGGAGGGACCGAACACTGAAGCTTTCTTT
TRBV5-4,TRBJ2-1,few,TRBD1,CASSPGTGGGSYNEQFF,TGTGCCAGCAGCCCAGGGACAGGGGGTGGTTCCTACAATGAGCAGTTCTTC
TRBV12-3/TRBV12-4,TRBJ2-1,NA,NA,CAGSSGAPRSNEQFF,TGTGCCGGCAGTTCCGGGGCTCCGCGGTCCAATGAGCAGTTCTTC
TRBV7-3,TRBJ2-3,NA,TRBD2,CASSLLAGAPHTQYF,TGTGCCAGCAGCCTGCTAGCGGGGGCCCCCCATACGCAGTATTTT
TRBV28,TRBJ1-2,few,NA,CASEQGFSGYTF,TGTGCCAGCGAACAGGGTTTCAGCGGCTACACCTTC
TRBV24-1,TRBJ2-7,NA,NA,CATLGGKLSYEQYF,TGTGCCACTCTCGGGGGAAAACTCTCCTACGAGCAGTACTTC
TRBV18,TRBJ2-7,NA,TRBD2,CASSPIGREFEQYF,TGTGCCAGCTCACCAATAGGGCGGGAGTTCGAGCAGTACTTC
TRBV7-2,TRBJ1-3,NA,TRBD1,CASSPLGQGQGGNTIYF,TGTGCCAGCAGCCCCCTCGGACAGGGGCAAGGTGGAAACACCATATATTTT
TRBV20-1,TRBJ2-2,NA,TRBD2,CSARTSNTGELFF,TGCAGTGCGCGGACTAGCAACACCGGGGAGCTGTTTTTT
TRBV7-2,TRBJ1-4,NA,NA,CASSLVSGSSEKLFF,TGTGCCAGCAGCTTAGTTTCAGGGTCCTCTGAAAAACTGTTTTTT
TRBV15,TRBJ2-5,NA,NA,CATSRDHGGQETQYF,TGTGCCACCAGCAGAGATCATGGAGGACAAGAGACCCAGTACTTC
TRBV14,TRBJ2-1,many,TRBD2,CASSQGILGGGEYNEQFF,TGTGCCAGCAGCCAAGGAATCCTGGGCGGGGGAGAATACAATGAGCAGTTCTTC
TRBV5-1,TRBJ2-5,NA,TRBD2,CASSLATSGVFAGETQYF,TGCGCCAGCAGCTTGGCGACTAGCGGAGTGTTTGCGGGAGAGACCCAGTACTTC
TRBV12-5,TRBJ2-5,NA,TRBD2,CASGLVLSSTSGTETQYF,TGTGCTAGTGGTTTGGTACTGTCCTCGACTAGCGGGACTGAGACCCAGTACTTC
TRBV2,TRBJ2-7,NA,NA,CASSGGTGWYEQYF,TGTGCCAGCAGTGGGGGTACAGGGTGGTACGAGCAGTACTTC
TRBV12-3/TRBV12-4,TRBJ2-4,NA,TRBD2,CASSPTSAKNIQYF,TGTGCCAGCAGCCCGACTAGCGCCAAAAACATTCAGTACTTC
TRBV19,TRBJ1-2,NA,NA,CASSGGFHGYTF,TGTGCCAGTAGCGGGGGATTCCATGGCTACACCTTC
TRBV3-1,TRBJ2-5,few,NA,CASGLGSGETQYF,TGTGCCAGCGGCCTCGGGAGCGGCGAGACCCAGTACTTC
TRBV29-1,TRBJ1-1,NA,NA,CSVEVGGSTEAFF,TGCAGCGTTGAAGTCGGGGGGAGCACTGAAGCTTTCTTT
TRBV28,TRBJ2-7,NA,NA,CASSPPTYVYEQYF,TGTGCCAGCAGTCCCCCCACGTACGTCTACGAGCAGTACTTC
TRBV7-9,TRBJ1-1,NA,NA,CASSFHPGRVHTEAFF,TGTGCCAGCAGCTTTCACCCGGGCAGGGTGCACACTGAAGCTTTCTTT
TRBV28,TRBJ1-2,NA,NA,CASHIQSSGYTF,TGTGCCAGCCACATCCAAAGCTCTGGCTACACCTTC
TRBV5-1,TRBJ1-2,NA,TRBD1,CASSLASDRGTGYTF,TGCGCCAGCAGCTTGGCTTCGGACAGGGGAACTGGCTACACCTTC
TRBV7-9,TRBJ2-7,NA,TRBD1,CASSGWTGRSYEQYF,TGTGCCAGCAGCGGATGGACAGGGCGCTCCTACGAGCAGTACTTC
TRBV18,TRBJ2-1,NA,NA,CASSNLGTYNEQFF,TGTGCCAGCTCCAATCTGGGCACATACAATGAGCAGTTCTTC
TRBV20-1,TRBJ1-5,NA,TRBD1,CSATCGTGGQPQHF,TGCAGTGCTACGTGCGGGACAGGGGGTCAGCCCCAGCATTTT
TRBV18,TRBJ2-7,NA,NA,CASSPKTGEQYF,TGTGCCAGCTCACCGAAGACGGGCGAGCAGTACTTC